This T cell receptor beta chain was recorded in a study of T cell responses to AZD1222 COVID-19 vaccine. At the level of the study: Second-dose schedules of about 4 or about 12 weeks were combined. General study findings and limits: Seropositive status at baseline applied to only five to seven AZD1222 recipients.

This CDR3 is built from 15 residues. Assay: immunoSEQ multiplex PCR; the TCRdb copy retains only in-frame clones and omits some. The sample holds about 120,000 clones, about 85% seen once. Notes on this clone: Antigen unknown.

This sequence originates from an adult in good health. The chain joins TRBV12-2 to TRBJ2-7. TRBV12-2 is a pseudogene segment. This material consisted of peripheral blood, taken on day 0 of AZD1222 vaccination. CDR3 in amino acids: CASRLVYVFPYEQYF. The DNA of the CDR3 is TGTGCAAGTCGCTTAGTGTACGTTTTTCCCTACGAGCAGTACTTC.